The clone carrying this T cell receptor (beta chain) was picked up a small number of times. What it binds is unknown. Produced via immunoSEQ multiplex PCR; TCRdb's table is partial and in-frame only. This sample has nearly 110,000 clones, with around 90% found just once. This entry comes from a study of T cell responses to AZD1222 COVID-19 vaccine. Germline V gene lookup returns CDR1 MNHEY and CDR2 SMNVEV (reference sequence). The CDR3 loop spans 13 amino acids. J lost 3 bases, V lost 8 bases, and 6 bases had no gene match. Findings and caveats of the study: Clonal diversity may have been underestimated in mostly white British donors. Receipt of two AZD1222 doses was followed by a rise in Spike-specific TCR breadth and depth. The study identified only six AZD1222 recipients as seropositive at baseline. The study found vaccine-associated CD4 TCRs spanning spike, dominant at 160-218 and 743-854.

The sequence derives from an adult in good health. Specimen: peripheral blood, collected on day 0 of AZD1222 vaccination. This chain connects TRBV27 to TRBJ2-7; TRBD2 matches at 8 bases. CDR3 protein: CASAPGTSYEQYF. Written as DNA, the CDR3 is TGTGCCAGCGCCCCCGGGACTAGCTACGAGCAGTACTTC.